This TCR beta chain derives from a study of blood T cell repertoires in COVID-19. Clones were sequenced by immunoSEQ multiplex PCR, and TCRdb holds only the in-frame ones, with some missing. The sample holds roughly 140,000 clones, 70% to 90% seen once. Sequencing input: peripheral blood. The source is a man aged 45-65 years with acute or convalescent COVID-19.

The CDR3 DNA reads as TGTGCCAGCAGCTCCGGGACACTCGGGTACGAGCAGTACTTC. Translation gives CASSSGTLGYEQYF. This chain joins TRBV7-9 and TRBJ2-7; a weak D match, TRBD1 (6 bases). The CDR3 length is 14 residues. The V end was cut by 4 bases, the J end by 4 bases, with 14 bases between. The germline V gene has CDR1 SEHNR and CDR2 FQNEAQ (reference sequence).